The 25 T cell receptor beta chains listed next were all sequenced from one sample in a study of blood T cells in healthy people across ages. A second about 7 to 12 cycle PCR used barcoded and J-beta primers. MiXCR, applied by TCRdb to the 5' RACE reads, yields one record per CDR3 protein. This repertoire shows about 970,000 distinct CDR3 sequences, roughly 51% found once; its top ten account for about 20%. The sample taken for sequencing was blood. Receptors were obtained from a woman aged 60-75 years in good health.

The chain links TRBV6-2 or TRBV6-3 to TRBJ1-2; D is uncertain. The germline gives CDR1 MNHEY, CDR2 SVGEGT. The CDR3 is 18 amino acids. Between the trimmed V and J ends, which lost 5 bases and 6 bases, there was a span of 28 bases. CDR3 loop: CASSHFRVAGSSLDGYTF. The CDR3 nucleotides are TGTGCCAGCAGTCATTTCCGGGTGGCAGGTTCGAGTTTGGATGGCTACACCTTC.

A few counts support this clonotype. The chain carries TRBV5-1 and TRBJ2-7, with D possibly called TRBD1 or TRBD2 (5 bases each). The CDR3 totals 14 residues. Trimming took 4 bases from V and 3 from J, leaving 14 bases between them. Germline loops: CDR1 SGHRS, CDR2 YFSETQ. CDR3 region: CASSLRGTSYEQYF. For the CDR3, the DNA is TGCGCCAGCAGCCTCCGAGGGACCAGCTACGAGCAGTACTTC.

The CDR3 bases are TGTCCGCGAGGGAGGACTAGCGGGCAGAGTCACAATGAGCAGTTCTTC. Amino acids: CPRGRTSGQSHNEQFF. The chain uses TRBV6-4 and TRBJ2-1, with TRBD2 matching 11 bases. CDR3 size: 16 residues. Per germline, CDR1 MRHNA and CDR2 SNTAGT.

The rearrangement uses TRBV28 and TRBJ1-6, with D unclear. Germline values: CDR1 MDHEN, CDR2 SYDVKM. The CDR3 is 13 residues long. V was trimmed by 7 bases and J by 7 bases, leaving 11 bases between them. In DNA form, the CDR3 reads TGTGCCAGCAAGGGCAGTCCAAATTCACCCCTCCACTTT. It yields the protein CASKGSPNSPLHF. Full variable domain (outside the CDR3, taken from reference TRBV28 and TRBJ1-6): DVKVTQSSRYLVKRTGEKVFLECVQDMDHENMFWYRQDPGLGLRLIYFSYDVKMKEKGDIPEGYSVSREKKERFSLILESASTNQTSMYLCASKGSPNSPLHFGNGTRLTVT.

The chain recombines TRBV5-1 with TRBJ2-7, with unresolved D. V was pared by 7 bases and J by 1 base, with 15 bases between. The CDR3 length is 14 residues. Germline V gene lookup returns CDR1 SGHRS and CDR2 YFSETQ. The CDR3 DNA follows: TGCGCCAGCCGTAGGCTGGAAAATTCCTACGAGCAGTACTTC. The encoded protein is CASRRLENSYEQYF.

The chain employs TRBV29-1 and TRBJ2-7; 7 bases are a match to TRBD1. The germline CDR1 and CDR2 sequences are SQVTM and ANQGSEA. CDR3 length: 13 residues. Losses at the gene ends were 1 base for V and 4 bases for J; bases not matched to a gene: 4. CDR3 sequence: CSVEAARGYEQYF. The DNA for the CDR3 is TGCAGCGTTGAAGCGGCCAGGGGGTACGAGCAGTACTTC.

This chain links TRBV5-1 with TRBJ1-1; D is perhaps TRBD1 (5 bases). The CDR3 is 14 amino acids. V lost 0 bases and J 3 bases, leaving 9 bases between the germline ends. Germline lookup yields CDR1 SGHRS and CDR2 YFSETQ. The CDR3, as DNA: TGCGCCAGCAGCTTGGCCCCGGGGGACACTGAAGCTTTCTTT. It translates to CASSLAPGDTEAFF.

For the CDR3, the DNA is TGCGCCAGCAGCCCGCGAGGGGGGCAGGGCCCCTACAATGAGCAGTTCTTC. Translated, it gives CASSPRGGQGPYNEQFF. This rearrangement joins TRBV4-1 to TRBJ2-1; D assignment may be TRBD1 or TRBD2 (6 bases each). V dropped 4 bases and J dropped 2 bases, with 18 bases sitting between them. Germline V CDR1 and CDR2: MGHRA, YSYEKL. The CDR3 contains 17 residues.

CDR3 sequence: CASSETGGYSPLHF. DNA of the CDR3: TGTGCCAGCAGTGAGACAGGGGGCTATTCACCCCTCCACTTT. The V gene is TRBV12-3 or TRBV12-4, the J gene TRBJ1-6; 10 bases agree with TRBD1. The J segment lost 8 bases and the V segment lost 5 bases, leaving 3 bases of the junction unmatched. The CDR3 loop spans 14 amino acids.

This chain uses TRBV20-1 with TRBJ2-7; no firm D call. CDR3 length: 15 residues. Germline CDR1 is DFQATT and CDR2 is SNEGSKA (reference sequence). V lost 1 base and J 0 bases, leaving 13 bases between the germline ends. CDR3: CSARGAWSGSYEQYF. CDR3 DNA sequence: TGCAGTGCTAGAGGGGCGTGGTCGGGCTCCTACGAGCAGTACTTC.

This clonotype was detected only a few times. V and J are TRBV5-1 and TRBJ2-4, with 7 bases that match TRBD1. Near its end, the DNA agrees better with TRBJ2-7, so the J call may be wrong. Germline assignment: CDR1 SGHRS and CDR2 YFSETQ. The CDR3 length is 16 residues. CDR3 region: CASSLDAGTVNYEQYF. The CDR3, as DNA: TGCGCCAGCAGCTTGGATGCAGGGACAGTCAACTACGAGCAGTACTTC.

The chain has TRBV4-1 and TRBJ2-6; D is perhaps TRBD2 (5 bases). Between the trimmed V and J ends, which lost 1 base and 0 bases, there was a span of 7 bases. Germline V lookup: CDR1 MGHRA, CDR2 YSYEKL. CDR3 length: 16 amino acids. The CDR3 sequence: CASSQVEGSGANVLTF. The CDR3 nucleotides are TGCGCCAGCAGCCAAGTCGAGGGCTCTGGGGCCAACGTCCTGACTTTC.

The rearrangement joins TRBV7-2 to TRBJ2-1; D perhaps matches TRBD2 (6 bases). Germline V gene data show CDR1 as SGHTA and CDR2 as FQGNSA. V lost 7 bases to trimming and J lost 1 base, with 14 bases between them. This CDR3 region has 15 residues. The CDR3 DNA reads as TGTGCCAGCATCGAGCGCGGGAATTCCTACAATGAGCAGTTCTTC. Translation gives CASIERGNSYNEQFF.

Worth noting for this clonotype: At one end the junction does not follow the germline gene, possibly because of a read error. V gene TRBV25-1 combines with J gene TRBJ1-6; D remains ambiguous. CDR3 length equals 15 residues. Looked up from germline, CDR1 is MGHDK and CDR2 is SYGVNS. The CDR3 spells CASGHSESYKSPLHF. The CDR3 coding sequence is TGTGCCAGCGGCCACTCGGAATCCTATAAGTCACCCCTCCACTTT.

The gene calls are TRBV24-1 and TRBJ2-1; 8 bases fit TRBD1. Germline V gene lookup returns CDR1 KGHDR and CDR2 SFDVKD. The J segment lost 15 bases and the V segment lost 3 bases, leaving 6 bases of the junction unmatched. This CDR3 contains 12 residues. The CDR3 loop is CATSDPGQGMFF. CDR3 nucleotides: TGTGCCACCAGTGATCCTGGACAGGGAATGTTCTTC.

This clonotype was recorded a few times. The chain uses TRBV29-1 and TRBJ2-5, with D possibly matching TRBD1 (5 bases). V was shortened by 1 base and J by 5 bases, with 11 bases between the two germline ends. The CDR3 consists of 13 residues. Germline V lookup: CDR1 SQVTM, CDR2 ANQGSEA. In DNA, the CDR3 is TGCAGCGTTGAAGTCCCCAGGGCGGAGACCCAGTACTTC. Protein: CSVEVPRAETQYF. The full variable domain, with the rest looked up from reference TRBV29-1 and TRBJ2-5, is SAVISQKPSRDICQRGTSLTIQCQVDSQVTMMFWYRQQPGQSLTLIATANQGSEATYESGFVIDKFPISRPNLTFSTLTVSNMSPEDSSIYLCSVEVPRAETQYFGPGTRLLVL.

The gene calls are TRBV5-5 and TRBJ1-5; a possible D gene is TRBD1 (6 bases). Germline V gene lookup returns CDR1 SGHKS and CDR2 YYEKEE (reference sequence). This CDR3 is built from 16 residues. The V end was cut by 4 bases, the J end by 0 bases, with 14 bases between. CDR3 sequence (DNA): TGTGCCAGCAGCGTACGGCCGGACAGTAGCAATCAGCCCCAGCATTTT. It encodes CASSVRPDSSNQPQHF. Drawing the rest from reference TRBV5-5 and TRBJ1-5, the complete variable domain is DAGVTQSPTHLIKTRGQQVTLRCSPISGHKSVSWYQQVLGQGPQFIFQYYEKEERGRGNFPDRFSARQFPNYSSELNVNALLLGDSALYLCASSVRPDSSNQPQHFGDGTRLSIL.

The rearrangement joins TRBV4-2 to TRBJ2-7, with D maybe TRBD2 (7 bases). Germline V gene data show CDR1 as LGHNA and CDR2 as YNFKEQ. This CDR3 contains 15 residues. V lost 0 bases to trimming and J lost 4 bases, with 13 bases between them. The CDR3 DNA follows: TGTGCCAGCAGCCAAGAGGGGGGGCCGTGGTACGAGCAGTACTTC. Encoded protein: CASSQEGGPWYEQYF.

This chain joins TRBV28 and TRBJ2-5; TRBD2 matches 9 bases. This CDR3 contains 15 residues. Germline V lookup: CDR1 MDHEN, CDR2 SYDVKM. J was trimmed by 5 bases and V by 6 bases; bases with no gene match: 10. CDR3 residues: CASSPGTSSVETQYF. The CDR3 DNA is TGTGCCAGCAGCCCCGGGACTAGCTCGGTTGAGACCCAGTACTTC.

This sequence joins TRBV7-9 and TRBJ2-2; 10 positions match TRBD1. V dropped 6 bases and J dropped 4; count of bases not matched to a gene: 5. Germline-derived CDR1 and CDR2 are SEHNR and FQNEAQ (reference sequence). The CDR3 consists of 15 residues. The CDR3 is CASRPGQGFTGELFF. The CDR3 bases are TGTGCCAGCAGGCCGGGACAGGGGTTCACCGGGGAGCTGTTTTTT. Full variable domain (remainder filled in from reference TRBV7-9 and TRBJ2-2): DTGVSQNPRHKITKRGQNVTFRCDPISEHNRLYWYRQTLGQGPEFLTYFQNEAQLEKSRLLSDRFSAERPKGSFSTLEIQRTEQGDSAMYLCASRPGQGFTGELFFGEGSRLTVL.

This clonotype was seen just once. The gene calls are TRBV13 and TRBJ2-7; no definite D call. This CDR3 is built from 21 residues. V lost 2 bases to trimming and J lost 2 bases, with 31 bases between them. The germline V gene encodes CDR1 PRHDT and CDR2 FYEKMQ (reference sequence). DNA of the CDR3: TGTGCCAGCAGCTTATCCTTGAGGTTGGCAGCAGCCACCTGGGGTCCCTACGAGCAGTACTTC. Translation: CASSLSLRLAAATWGPYEQYF.

The chain has TRBV4-1 and TRBJ2-5; D remains unclear. There are 14 residues in the CDR3. CDR1 MGHRA and CDR2 YSYEKL come from the germline V gene. V lost 2 bases and J lost 5, with 12 bases in between. CDR3 sequence reads: CASSQRFGEETQYF. The CDR3 region has the DNA TGCGCCAGCAGCCAAAGGTTCGGAGAGGAGACCCAGTACTTC.

On this clonotype itself: A much larger clonotype is one base distant, so this may be a read error. This chain uses TRBV11-2 with TRBJ1-2; D perhaps matches TRBD1 (5 bases). The CDR3 spans 15 residues. Looked up from germline, CDR1 is SGHAT and CDR2 is FQNNGV. The V end lost 5 bases, the J end lost 4 bases, and 17 bases lay between the germline ends. Here the CDR3 reads CASSPRVRRGYGYTF. The CDR3 DNA reads as TGTGCCAGCAGCCCCAGGGTTAGAAGGGGCTATGGCTACACCTTC.

This clonotype was recorded a few times. V gene TRBV29-1 combines with J gene TRBJ2-5; D not certain. Germline V gives CDR1 SQVTM, CDR2 ANQGSEA. V was pared by 6 bases and J by 7 bases, with 21 bases between. The CDR3 totals 14 residues. CDR3 sequence (DNA): TGCAGCGTGCTCCCGGGTTGGTTGGCCACGACCCAGTACTTC. Translation: CSVLPGWLATTQYF.

This clonotype was counted between two and nine times. This sequence joins TRBV4-1 and TRBJ2-3, with D hard to call. This CDR3 contains 14 residues. Germline CDR1 is MGHRA and CDR2 is YSYEKL. V was trimmed by 1 base and J by 3 bases, leaving 8 bases between them. CDR3 sequence (DNA): TGCGCCAGCAGCCAAGTCCTACCGACAGATACGCAGTATTTT. Translated, it gives CASSQVLPTDTQYF.